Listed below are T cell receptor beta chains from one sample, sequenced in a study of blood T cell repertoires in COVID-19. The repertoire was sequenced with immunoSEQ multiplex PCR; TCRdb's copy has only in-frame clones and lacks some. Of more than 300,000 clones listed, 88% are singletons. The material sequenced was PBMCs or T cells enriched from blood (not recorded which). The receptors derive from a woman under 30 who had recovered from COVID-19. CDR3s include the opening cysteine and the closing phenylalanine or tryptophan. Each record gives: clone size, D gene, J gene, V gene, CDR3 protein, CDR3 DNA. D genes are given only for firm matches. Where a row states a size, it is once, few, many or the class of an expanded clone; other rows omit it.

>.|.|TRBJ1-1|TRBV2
CASSVGTEAFF
TGTGCCAGCAGTGTCGGCACTGAAGCTTTCTTT
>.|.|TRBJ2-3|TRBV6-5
CASSSRTGRSDTQYF
TGTGCCAGCAGTTCTCGGACGGGGAGGTCAGATACGCAGTATTTT
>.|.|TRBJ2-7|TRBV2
CASPMDGDEQYF
TGTGCCAGCCCGATGGACGGGGACGAGCAGTACTTC
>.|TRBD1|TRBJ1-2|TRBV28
CASSSGQLLSNYGYTF
TGTGCCAGCAGTTCGGGACAGCTTCTATCAAACTATGGCTACACCTTC
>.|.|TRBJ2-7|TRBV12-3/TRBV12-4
CASCFSGAYEQYF
TGTGCCAGCTGCTTTAGCGGAGCCTACGAGCAGTACTTC
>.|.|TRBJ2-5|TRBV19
CASSFRGGETQYF
TGTGCCAGTAGTTTCAGGGGCGGAGAGACCCAGTACTTC
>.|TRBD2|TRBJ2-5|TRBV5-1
CASSRGLARSQETQYF
TGCGCCAGCAGCCGAGGACTAGCTCGCAGCCAAGAGACCCAGTACTTC
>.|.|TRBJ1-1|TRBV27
CASSDSVLVTEAFF
TGTGCCAGCAGTGACAGCGTCCTGGTCACTGAAGCTTTCTTT
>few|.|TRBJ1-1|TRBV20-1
CSARYTEAFF
TGCAGTGCCCGGTACACTGAAGCTTTCTTT
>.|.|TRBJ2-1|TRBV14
CASSQAGGPTYNEQFF
TGTGCCAGCAGCCAAGCGGGGGGCCCTACTTACAATGAGCAGTTCTTC
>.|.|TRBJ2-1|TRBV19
CASSADRYTSSYNEQFF
TGTGCCAGTAGTGCGGATAGGTACACCAGCTCCTACAATGAGCAGTTCTTC
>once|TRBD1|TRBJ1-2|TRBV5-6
CASSLGTGGIYGYTF
TGTGCCAGCAGCCTAGGGACAGGGGGCATCTATGGCTACACCTTC
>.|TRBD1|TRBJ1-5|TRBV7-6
CASSLGFAGGIGANQPQHF
TGTGCCAGCAGCTTAGGGTTTGCAGGGGGTATCGGGGCCAATCAGCCCCAGCATTTT
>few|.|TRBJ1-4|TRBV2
CASSNRAATNEKLFF
TGTGCCAGCAGCAACAGGGCGGCAACTAATGAAAAACTGTTTTTT
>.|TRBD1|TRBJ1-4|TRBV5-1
CASTLSGTDLSGEKLFF
TGCGCCAGCACCCTTTCCGGGACAGATTTATCCGGTGAAAAACTGTTTTTT
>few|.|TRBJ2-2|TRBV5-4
CASSLDGQNTGELFF
TGTGCCAGCAGCTTGGACGGACAGAACACCGGGGAGCTGTTTTTT
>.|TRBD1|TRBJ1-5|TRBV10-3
CAISEGQANQPQHF
TGTGCCATCAGCGAAGGACAGGCCAATCAGCCCCAGCATTTT
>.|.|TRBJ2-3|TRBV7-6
CASSLAGGRDTQYF
TGTGCCAGCAGCTTAGCGGGGGGGCGAGATACGCAGTATTTT
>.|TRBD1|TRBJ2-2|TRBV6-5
CASSTGGDTGELFF
TGTGCCAGCAGTACAGGGGGCGATACCGGGGAGCTGTTTTTT
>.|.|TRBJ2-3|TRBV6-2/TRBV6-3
CASSYRWARSTDTQYF
TGTGCCAGCAGTTACCGGTGGGCCCGGAGCACAGATACGCAGTATTTT
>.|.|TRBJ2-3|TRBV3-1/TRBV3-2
CASSSKGLAWADTQYF
TGTGCCAGCAGCTCGAAAGGGCTAGCTTGGGCAGATACGCAGTATTTT
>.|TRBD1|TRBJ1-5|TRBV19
CATWGTGVQPQHF
TGTGCCACTTGGGGGACAGGGGTTCAGCCCCAGCATTTT
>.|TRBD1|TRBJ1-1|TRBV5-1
CASSLDRGTEAFF
TGCGCCAGCAGCTTGGACAGGGGCACTGAAGCTTTCTTT
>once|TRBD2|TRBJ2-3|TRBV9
CASSVAGGGGTDTQYF
TGTGCCAGCAGCGTAGCCGGGGGGGGAGGAACAGATACGCAGTATTTT
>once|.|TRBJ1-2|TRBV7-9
CASSLARRVEDGYTF
TGTGCCAGCAGCTTAGCGCGAAGGGTGGAGGATGGCTACACCTTC
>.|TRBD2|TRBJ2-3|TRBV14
CASSQWEGTPSTDTQYF
TGTGCCAGCAGCCAATGGGAGGGGACTCCTAGCACAGATACGCAGTATTTT
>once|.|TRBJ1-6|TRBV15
CATSVRTDYNSPLHF
TGTGCCACCAGCGTCAGGACAGATTATAATTCACCCCTCCACTTT
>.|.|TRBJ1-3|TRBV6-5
CASTSSGNTIYF
TGTGCCAGCACCTCGTCTGGAAACACCATATATTTT
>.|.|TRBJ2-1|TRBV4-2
CASSQDVRAPSLDEQFF
TGTGCCAGCAGCCAAGATGTCCGAGCACCGTCTTTAGATGAGCAGTTCTTC
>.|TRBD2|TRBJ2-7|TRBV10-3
CAISVTQGTSGGAGYEQYF
TGTGCCATCAGTGTTACACAAGGGACTAGCGGGGGGGCTGGGTACGAGCAGTACTTC
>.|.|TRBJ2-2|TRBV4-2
CASSQEGGNTGELFF
TGTGCCAGCAGCCAAGAGGGGGGGAACACCGGGGAGCTGTTTTTT
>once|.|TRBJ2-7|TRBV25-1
CASSEAGALSTYEQYF
TGTGCCAGCAGTGAGGCGGGGGCCCTAAGTACCTACGAGCAGTACTTC
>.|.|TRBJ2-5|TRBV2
CASSKGVRGETQYF
TGTGCCAGCAGTAAAGGGGTCAGGGGAGAGACCCAGTACTTC
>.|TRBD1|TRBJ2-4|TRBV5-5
CASKNEGDRVLAKNIQYF
TGTGCCAGCAAAAACGAAGGGGACAGGGTCTTAGCCAAAAACATTCAGTACTTC
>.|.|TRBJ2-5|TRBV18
CASSPPAAPETQYF
TGTGCCAGCTCACCACCGGCGGCCCCAGAGACCCAGTACTTC
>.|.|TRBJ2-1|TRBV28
CASSLTGTRAFDEQFF
TGTGCCAGCAGTCTCACCGGGACAAGGGCTTTTGACGAGCAGTTCTTC
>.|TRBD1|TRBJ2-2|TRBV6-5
CASSYSGTDDTGELFF
TGTGCCAGCAGTTACTCCGGGACAGACGACACCGGGGAGCTGTTTTTT
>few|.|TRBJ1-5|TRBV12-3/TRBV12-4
CASGWGGNQPQHF
TGTGCCAGCGGGTGGGGGGGCAATCAGCCCCAGCATTTT
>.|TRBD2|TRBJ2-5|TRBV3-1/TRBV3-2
CASSQRGGTETQYF
TGTGCCAGCAGCCAGCGGGGGGGCACGGAGACCCAGTACTTC
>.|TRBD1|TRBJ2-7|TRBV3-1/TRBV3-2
CASSPGTGRSYEQYF
TGTGCCAGCAGCCCCGGGACAGGGAGATCCTACGAGCAGTACTTC
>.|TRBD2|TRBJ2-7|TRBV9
CASSPAGGGTKGSEQYF
TGTGCCAGCAGCCCGGCGGGCGGGGGGACCAAAGGGAGCGAGCAGTACTTC